The 20 T cell receptor beta chains below were found in one sample sequenced in a study of beta chain features in type 1 diabetes. Since all of the isolated RNA was reverse transcribed, expressed TCRB transcripts were what got sequenced. Using immunoSEQ multiplex PCR, the repertoire was profiled, and TCRdb retains in-frame clones only, with some absent. The sample carries around 140,000 clones, about 9.4% recorded once. Sample: naive CD4+ T cells from blood. The source is a man between 18 and 29 years old in good health.

The chain employs TRBV9 and TRBJ2-3, with 11 bases lining up with TRBD2. Trimming at V came to 4 bases and at J to 3 bases, leaving 4 bases not matched to a gene. Germline V gives CDR1 SGDLS, CDR2 YYNGEE. The CDR3 is 15 amino acids. The CDR3 sequence: CASSLSGGATDTQYF. The CDR3 DNA reads TGTGCCAGCAGCCTTAGCGGGGGGGCTACAGATACGCAGTATTTT.

The chain employs TRBV19 and TRBJ2-5, with 7 bases matching TRBD1. Germline CDR1 reads LNHDA; CDR2 reads SQIVND (reference sequence). V trimming: 5 bases; J trimming: 4 bases; junction bases outside the gene matches: 10. The CDR3 loop spans 15 amino acids. CDR3 in DNA: TGTGCCAGTAGTTCGACAGGGAGTTTTCGAGAGACCCAGTACTTC. This gives the protein CASSSTGSFRETQYF.

This clone was counted a few times. The J gene is TRBJ2-5, the V gene TRBV7-2, with 11 bases aligning to TRBD2. Looked up from germline, CDR1 is SGHTA and CDR2 is FQGNSA. Unmatched junction bases numbered 4, after V lost 5 bases and J lost 5 bases. There are 14 residues in the CDR3. CDR3 protein: CASSPLAGAETQYF. The CDR3 bases are TGTGCCAGCAGCCCACTAGCGGGGGCCGAGACCCAGTACTTC.

In nucleotides, the CDR3 is TGTGCCAGCAGCTTATATAGCGGGGTATACAATGAGCAGTTCTTC. Its protein product is CASSLYSGVYNEQFF. J is TRBJ2-1 and V is TRBV7-2, with 8 bases matching TRBD2. The germline CDR1 and CDR2 sequences are SGHTA and FQGNSA. J was trimmed by 4 bases and V by 2 bases; bases with no gene match: 4. The CDR3 is made up of 15 amino acids.

The chain recombines TRBV5-1 with TRBJ1-5; 9 nucleotides line up with TRBD1. CDR1 SGHRS and CDR2 YFSETQ come from the germline V gene. J lost 4 bases, V lost 3 bases, and 2 bases had no gene match. This CDR3 has 14 residues. CDR3 protein: CASSWTGENQPQHF. CDR3 nucleotide sequence: TGCGCCAGCAGCTGGACAGGGGAAAATCAGCCCCAGCATTTT. The whole variable domain, remainder taken from reference TRBV5-1 and TRBJ1-5, is KAGVTQTPRYLIKTRGQQVTLSCSPISGHRSVSWYQQTPGQGLQFLFEYFSETQRNKGNFPGRFSGRQFSNSRSEMNVSTLELGDSALYLCASSWTGENQPQHFGDGTRLSIL.

The chain recombines TRBV13 with TRBJ2-7; TRBD2 matches 10 bases. V shed 1 base and J 0 bases; nucleotides not matched to a gene: 9. The germline V gene has CDR1 PRHDT and CDR2 FYEKMQ (reference sequence). The CDR3 is 18 residues long. The CDR3 coding sequence is TGTGCCAGCAGCTTAGTAGCGGGGGGTCTATCAATCTCCTACGAGCAGTACTTC. Its protein is CASSLVAGGLSISYEQYF.

The chain is built from TRBV5-1 and TRBJ2-5; D is possibly TRBD1 (5 bases). V dropped 1 base and J dropped 3 bases, with 7 bases sitting between them. This CDR3 is 13 amino acids long. Germline CDR1 reads SGHRS; CDR2 reads YFSETQ. The CDR3 sequence is CASSLTGKETQYF. The DNA for the CDR3 is TGCGCCAGCAGCTTGACAGGCAAAGAGACCCAGTACTTC.

This sequence joins TRBV7-9 and TRBJ2-5; perhaps TRBD1 as D (5 bases). This CDR3 is built from 14 residues. Trimming shortened V by 1 base and J by 11 bases, and 17 bases separated the two germline ends. CDR1 and CDR2 from the germline V gene are SEHNR and FQNEAQ (reference sequence). For the CDR3, the DNA is TGTGCCAGCAGCTTAGAAGGGGCTTCTGGAGAGCAGTACTTC. Protein product: CASSLEGASGEQYF.

V usage is TRBV30 and J usage is TRBJ1-1, with TRBD1 matching 7 bases. V gave up 2 bases and J gave up 4 bases; unmatched junction bases: 4. Germline V lookup: CDR1 GTSNPN, CDR2 SVGIG (reference sequence). The CDR3 has 13 residues. Here the CDR3 reads CAWSLSGGTEAFF. CDR3 DNA: TGTGCCTGGAGTTTATCAGGGGGCACTGAAGCTTTCTTT. Looking up the rest from reference TRBV30 and TRBJ1-1 gives the full variable domain: SQTIHQWPATLVQPVGSPLSLECTVEGTSNPNLYWYRQAAGRGLQLLFYSVGIGQISSEVPQNLSASRPQDRQFILSSKKLLLSDSGFYLCAWSLSGGTEAFFGQGTRLTVV.

The chain is built from TRBV7-2 and TRBJ2-1, with a weak D call TRBD2 (6 bases). This CDR3 has 15 amino acids. The V end lost 5 bases, the J end lost 2 bases, and 13 bases lay between the germline ends. CDR1 is SGHTA and CDR2 is FQGNSA in the germline V gene. The CDR3 bases are TGTGCCAGCAGCAACCGGGACTGGGCCTACAATGAGCAGTTCTTC. This sequence encodes CASSNRDWAYNEQFF.

This chain connects TRBV28 to TRBJ2-4, with 11 bases that match TRBD2. The CDR3 is 15 residues long. The V segment lost 5 bases and the J segment 6 bases; nucleotides outside the gene matches: 6. CDR1 is MDHEN and CDR2 is SYDVKM in the germline V gene. The CDR3 DNA is TGTGCCAGCAGTACCACTAGCGGGGGCCTAAACATTCAGTACTTC. Protein product: CASSTTSGGLNIQYF.

The V gene is TRBV5-4, the J gene TRBJ2-5; D is unclear. With the DNA end fitting TRBJ2-7 better, the J assignment may be wrong. The length of the CDR3 is 14 residues. Germline CDR1 reads SGHNT; CDR2 reads YYREEE (reference sequence). The CDR3 nucleotides are TGTGCCAGCAGCTCGACTGGCAGCTCCTACGAGCAGTACTTC. Translated, it gives CASSSTGSSYEQYF.

This clone has more than one count but fewer than ten. The genes are TRBV5-1 and TRBJ2-7; 7 bases align to TRBD1. This CDR3 contains 14 residues. The ends lost 3 bases at V and 7 bases at J; junction bases unmatched: 10. Germline V gene data show CDR1 as SGHRS and CDR2 as YFSETQ. The CDR3 DNA sequence: TGCGCCAGCAGCTGGGGGACAGCGTCAGTAGAGCAGTACTTC. Its translation: CASSWGTASVEQYF.

The chain uses TRBV19 and TRBJ1-3; D is ambiguous. In germline, CDR1 is LNHDA, CDR2 SQIVND (reference sequence). V was cut by 6 bases and J by 0 bases, with 12 bases left in between. This CDR3 is built from 15 residues. The CDR3 coding sequence is TGTGCCAGTAGGTCACAGAGTAGCTCTGGAAACACCATATATTTT. Its translation: CASRSQSSSGNTIYF.

This clone was observed a handful of times. The chain uses TRBV18 and TRBJ2-7; 11 nucleotides align to TRBD1. Germline loops: CDR1 KGHSH, CDR2 LQKENI. The CDR3 is 17 amino acids. Trimming at V came to 1 base and at J to 1 base, leaving 6 bases not matched to a gene. The DNA of the CDR3 is TGTGCCAGCTCACCACGGGGACAGGGGGAGTCATCCTACGAGCAGTACTTC. Residues: CASSPRGQGESSYEQYF.

V usage is TRBV4-2 and J usage is TRBJ1-5, with 9 bases matching TRBD1. The CDR3 runs 17 residues. Germline CDR1 and CDR2: LGHNA and YNFKEQ. J was trimmed by 6 bases and V by 0 bases; bases with no gene match: 9. This chain's CDR3 is CASSQEGLGQGGQPQHF. The DNA for the CDR3 is TGTGCCAGCAGCCAAGAAGGTCTGGGACAGGGTGGTCAGCCCCAGCATTTT.

This clone was seen more than once but under ten times. V and J are TRBV5-8 and TRBJ1-4; D is uncertain. Germline CDR1 SGHTS, CDR2 YDEGEE. Trimming left V 4 bases short and J 5 bases short, with 3 bases between. The CDR3 is 11 amino acids. The CDR3 region has the DNA TGTGCCAGCAGCCTAAATGAAAAACTGTTTTTT. The encoded protein is CASSLNEKLFF.

J is TRBJ2-4 and V is TRBV19, with 7 bases fitting TRBD1. V lost 0 bases, J lost 2 bases, and 7 bases stayed unmatched. CDR1 LNHDA and CDR2 SQIVND come from the germline V gene (reference sequence). This CDR3 has 17 residues. For the CDR3, the DNA is TGTGCCAGTAGTATAGATTTTGCGAGGGGGCCCAAAAACATTCAGTACTTC. Protein: CASSIDFARGPKNIQYF.

This clone was seen only a few times. The V call is TRBV27, the J call TRBJ1-1; TRBD1 matches 12 bases. V lost 5 bases and J lost 3; bases outside the gene matches: 13. Germline-derived CDR1 and CDR2 are MNHEY and SMNVEV (reference sequence). The CDR3 length is 18 residues. For the CDR3, the DNA is TGTGCCAGCAGTCTGGGACAGGGGGCGCGAATAAGGTACACTGAAGCTTTCTTT. Its protein is CASSLGQGARIRYTEAFF.

The chain is built from TRBV2 and TRBJ1-5, with no clear D. V lost 6 bases to trimming and J lost 5 bases, with 14 bases between them. The CDR3 covers 14 residues. Germline lookup yields CDR1 SNHLY and CDR2 FYNNEI. The CDR3 bases are TGTGCCAGCAGCGGAGCCGGGAGAGATCAGCCCCAGCATTTT. Translation: CASSGAGRDQPQHF.